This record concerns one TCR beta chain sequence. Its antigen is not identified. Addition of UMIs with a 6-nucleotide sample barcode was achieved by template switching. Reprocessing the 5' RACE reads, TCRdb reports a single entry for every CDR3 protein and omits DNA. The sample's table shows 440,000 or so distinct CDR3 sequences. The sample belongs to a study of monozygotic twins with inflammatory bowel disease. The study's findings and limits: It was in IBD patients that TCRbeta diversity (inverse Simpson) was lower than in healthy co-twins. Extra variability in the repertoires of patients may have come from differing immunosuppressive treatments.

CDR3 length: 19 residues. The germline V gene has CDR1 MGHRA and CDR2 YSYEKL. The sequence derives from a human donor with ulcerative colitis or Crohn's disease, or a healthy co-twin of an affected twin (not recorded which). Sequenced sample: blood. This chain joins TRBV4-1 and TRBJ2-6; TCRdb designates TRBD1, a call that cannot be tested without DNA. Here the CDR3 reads CASSQEIFNPGGGANVLTF.